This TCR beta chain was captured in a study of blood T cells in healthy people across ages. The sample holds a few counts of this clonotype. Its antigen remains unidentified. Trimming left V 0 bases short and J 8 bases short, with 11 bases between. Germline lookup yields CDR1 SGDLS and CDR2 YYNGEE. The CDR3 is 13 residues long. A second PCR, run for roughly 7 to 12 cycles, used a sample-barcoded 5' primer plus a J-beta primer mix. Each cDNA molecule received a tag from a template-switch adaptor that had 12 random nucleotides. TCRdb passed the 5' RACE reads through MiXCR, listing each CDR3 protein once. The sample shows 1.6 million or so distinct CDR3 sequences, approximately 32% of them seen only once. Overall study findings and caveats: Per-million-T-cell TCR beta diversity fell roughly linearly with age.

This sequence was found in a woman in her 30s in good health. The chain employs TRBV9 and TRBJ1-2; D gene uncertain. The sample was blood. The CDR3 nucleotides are TGTGCCAGCAGCGTAGGACACGGGGTCGGCTACACCTTC. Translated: CASSVGHGVGYTF.